The present T cell receptor (beta chain) was sequenced within a study of T cell responses to AZD1222 COVID-19 vaccine (dated by TCRdb to about 2021). In terms of the full investigation: AZD1222 recipients whose second dose came at about 4 weeks and those whose second dose came at about 12 weeks were combined into one group, since spike-specific TCR depth and breadth did not differ between the two schedules. A total of 233 trial participants underwent TCR sequencing, of whom about 210 had received two doses of AZD1222 and some 25 had received two doses of the MenACWY control vaccine. Enrollment into the trials was organized by age into subgroups of 18-55, 56-69 and 70-plus years, and those subgroups contained about 160, 30 and 59 TCR-sequenced participants, respectively.

With respect to this clone: No antigen is known for it. No base-level quality is on record; no much larger clone is a single base apart.

The paper as a whole reports these results and caveats: The whole spike protein was spanned by vaccine-associated CD4 TCRs, and dominant responses were seen in regions 160-218 and 743-854. After two AZD1222 doses, spike-specific TCR breadth and depth were significantly higher than at day 0 and than in MenACWY recipients. Participants were mostly white British and included more females than males, and it was suggested by the authors that clonal diversity may have been underestimated. Because no day 14 peak-response samples were available, repertoires were characterized only after the peak T cell response. The 56-69-year group was small, and its depth increase did not reach significance, likely because of low power. Epitopes outside the regions mutated in the B.1.351 and B.1.1.7 variants were reportedly recognized by nearly half of the unique spike-specific TCRs. Only five or six AZD1222 recipients were SARS-CoV-2 seropositive at baseline, limiting conclusions about previously exposed vaccinees.

The sample's time point label, decoded: baseline before first vaccination. The vaccinee samples were drawn from two UK trials, COV001 and COV002, one of which was a single-blind randomized controlled phase 2/3 trial testing AZD1222 (ChAdOx1 nCoV-19) in healthy adults. For TCRbeta chain sequencing, PBMC samples from trial participants were taken at day 0 and at day 28 after the second dose. The CDR3 regions of human TCRbeta chains were analyzed by immunosequencing. Under the source paper's analysis protocol: Repertoire TCRs were matched against a reference library of SARS-CoV-2-specific TCRs generated with the MIRA antigen-specificity platform. Breadth was defined as the fraction of unique TCRs that were SARS-CoV-2-associated. Depth was defined as the fraction of total T cells that were SARS-CoV-2-associated. Using the MIRA data, each spike-specific TCR was assigned both to the spike region to which the TCR was reactive and to a CD4 or CD8 class. Log10-transformed breadth and depth values were compared by one-way ANOVA with Sidak's multiple comparisons tests. TCRdb provides this immuneACCESS table in a form limited to in-frame rearrangements. Some clones are lacking; in checked studies, under half of them reflect an unresolved V gene, and why the rest are absent is not known. That table supplies the V and J calls and clone size; D and trimming were determined from the DNA. The sample has roughly 120,000 clones on record, around 87% of them singletons. 3.5% to 4.5% of the sample is held by the ten biggest clonotypes.

The sequence came from an adult in good health. The material was peripheral blood, obtained on day 0 of AZD1222 vaccination.

The CDR3 reads as follows: CASRADTGELFF. The nucleotide sequence is given as TGTGCCAGCAGGGCGGACACCGGGGAGCTGTTTTTT. The chain was built from TRBV7-9 and TRBJ2-2; the D gene is unclear. Reading from cysteine to phenylalanine, the CDR3 counts 12 amino acids. Only CDR3 DNA remains: 36 bases, in frame from the first base. The CDR1 and CDR2 encoded by the germline V gene (reference sequence) are SEHNR and FQNEAQ. V is cut by 6 bases and J by 3 bases, and the space between the germline ends is 5 bases.